Presented here are 7 T cell receptor beta chains from one specimen sequenced in a study of T-cell memory formation after mild COVID-19 (TCRdb year 2021). To prepare the library, 5' RACE was applied. Instrument on record: Illumina NovaSeq 6000. TCRdb trimmed the raw reads at Q25, called clones with MiXCR and kept productive beta chains. Duplicate CDR3 protein sequences are folded into a single record with the most common DNA and genes. Recorded for this sample are fewer than 700,000 distinct CDR3 sequences; 18% of them occurred a single time. Around 12% of the sample is taken by the ten largest. Sequencing used PBMCs or a T cell subset sorted from them (not recorded which). These receptors all stem from an adult woman who had mild COVID-19 (a few samples of this study predate the infection). The sample titles of this study are shuffled in the database, so cell type and time point are left out; the donor was told from shared clones.

This clonotype was seen a handful of times. The genes are TRBV7-8 and TRBJ1-2; a possible D gene is TRBD1 (5 bases). The germline gives CDR1 SGHVS, CDR2 FQNEAQ. The CDR3 covers 15 residues. The V and J ends lost 0 bases and 1 base respectively, with 9 bases between them. The CDR3 DNA reads as TGTGCCAGCAGCTTAGCGGGGCCGATTAACTATGGCTACACCTTC. Amino acids: CASSLAGPINYGYTF. Full variable domain (missing parts from reference TRBV7-8 and TRBJ1-2): GAGVSQSPRYKVAKRGQDVALRCDPISGHVSLFWYQQALGQGPEFLTYFQNEAQLDKSGLPSDRFFAERPEGSVSTLKIQRTQQEDSAVYLCASSLAGPINYGYTFGSGTRLTVV.

The V and J genes are TRBV4-1 and TRBJ2-5; 12 nucleotides agree with TRBD2. Unmatched junction bases numbered 5, after V lost 5 bases and J lost 4 bases. This CDR3 has 15 residues. Germline V CDR1 and CDR2: MGHRA, YSYEKL. CDR3 bases: TGCGCCAGCAGCTCTCTAGCGGGGGGGGGAGAGACCCAGTACTTC. Translated: CASSSLAGGGETQYF.

The chain carries TRBV6-6 and TRBJ1-1; maybe TRBD1 (5 bases). Germline CDR1 MNHNY, CDR2 SVGAGI (reference sequence). The germline V and J ends were trimmed by 0 bases and 2 bases, with 10 bases remaining between them. The CDR3 contains 15 residues. This CDR3 reads CASSYSSRANTEAFF. DNA of the CDR3: TGTGCCAGCAGTTACTCGAGCAGGGCCAACACTGAAGCTTTCTTT.

This chain joins TRBV7-2 and TRBJ2-5, with D uncertain. This CDR3 comprises 11 residues. Germline V lookup: CDR1 SGHTA, CDR2 FQGNSA. Deletions cut 5 bases from V and 9 bases from J, with 10 bases between. CDR3 region: CASSPGYAQYF. The CDR3 DNA reads TGTGCCAGCAGCCCCGGCTATGCCCAGTACTTC.

CDR3 region: CASSFGTGGPGYTF. DNA of the CDR3: TGCGCCAGCAGCTTCGGGACAGGGGGCCCTGGCTACACCTTC. The chain joins TRBV5-1 to TRBJ1-2; 12 bases align to TRBD1. The CDR3 is 14 amino acids. The V gene end was trimmed by 2 bases and the J gene end by 7 bases; junction bases not matched to a gene: 3. From germline, CDR1 is SGHRS and CDR2 YFSETQ. Looking up the rest from reference TRBV5-1 and TRBJ1-2 gives the full variable domain: KAGVTQTPRYLIKTRGQQVTLSCSPISGHRSVSWYQQTPGQGLQFLFEYFSETQRNKGNFPGRFSGRQFSNSRSEMNVSTLELGDSALYLCASSFGTGGPGYTFGSGTRLTVV.

This clonotype was observed a few times. The genes are TRBV11-2 and TRBJ1-1; D gene ambiguous. Trimming shortened V by 5 bases and J by 1 base, and 8 bases separated the two germline ends. Germline values: CDR1 SGHAT, CDR2 FQNNGV. The CDR3 has 13 amino acids. CDR3 loop: CASSRVGNTEAFF. CDR3 DNA sequence: TGTGCCAGCAGCCGGGTGGGGAACACTGAAGCTTTCTTT.

This clonotype was counted many times. The V and J genes are TRBV5-1 and TRBJ2-5; TRBD2 aligns across 8 bases. Germline V gene sequence: CDR1 SGHRS, CDR2 YFSETQ. V lost 0 bases, J lost 3 bases, and 4 bases stayed unmatched. CDR3 length: 15 residues. The CDR3 DNA is TGCGCCAGCAGCTTGGCGGGGACTAGAGAAGAGACCCAGTACTTC. Translated, it gives CASSLAGTREETQYF.